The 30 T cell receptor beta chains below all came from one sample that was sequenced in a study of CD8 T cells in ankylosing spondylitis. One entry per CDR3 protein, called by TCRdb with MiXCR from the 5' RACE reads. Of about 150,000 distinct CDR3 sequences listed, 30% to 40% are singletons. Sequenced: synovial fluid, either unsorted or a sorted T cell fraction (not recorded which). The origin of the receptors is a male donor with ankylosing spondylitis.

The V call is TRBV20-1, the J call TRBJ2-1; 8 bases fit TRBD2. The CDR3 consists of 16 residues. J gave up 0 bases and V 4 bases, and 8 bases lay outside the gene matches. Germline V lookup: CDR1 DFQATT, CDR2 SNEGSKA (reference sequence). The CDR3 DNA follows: TGCAGTGCTACCGAGACTAGCGCGAGCTCCTACAATGAGCAGTTCTTC. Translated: CSATETSASSYNEQFF.

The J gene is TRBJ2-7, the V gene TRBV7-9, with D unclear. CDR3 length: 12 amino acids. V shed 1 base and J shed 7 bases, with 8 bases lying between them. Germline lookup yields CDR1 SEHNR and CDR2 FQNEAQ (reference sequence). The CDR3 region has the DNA TGTGCCAGCAGCTTAGAGTTCCGGGAGCAGTACTTC. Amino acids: CASSLEFREQYF.

The CDR3 loop is CASSELAGTHQQFF. As DNA, the CDR3 is TGTGCCAGCAGTGAACTAGCGGGGACCCATCAGCAGTTCTTC. The gene calls are TRBV2 and TRBJ2-1, with TRBD2 matching over 9 bases. The germline CDR1 and CDR2 sequences are SNHLY and FYNNEI. The CDR3 sequence is 14 residues long. The trim removed 2 bases at V and 11 bases at J, leaving 7 bases unmatched.

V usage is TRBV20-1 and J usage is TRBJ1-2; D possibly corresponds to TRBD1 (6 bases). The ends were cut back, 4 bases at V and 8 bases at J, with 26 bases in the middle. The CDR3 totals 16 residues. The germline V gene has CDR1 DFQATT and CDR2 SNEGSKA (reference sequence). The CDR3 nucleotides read TGCAGTGCTAAGAATACTCCAGGACAGCCGACCGTAGGCTACACCTTC. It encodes CSAKNTPGQPTVGYTF.

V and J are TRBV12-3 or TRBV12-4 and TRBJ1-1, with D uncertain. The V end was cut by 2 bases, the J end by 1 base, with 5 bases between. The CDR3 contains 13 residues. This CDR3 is CASSLHPNTEAFF. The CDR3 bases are TGTGCCAGCAGTTTACACCCGAACACTGAAGCTTTCTTT.

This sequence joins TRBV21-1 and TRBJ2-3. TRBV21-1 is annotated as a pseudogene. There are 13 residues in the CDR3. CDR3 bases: TGTGCCAGCAGACCAAAGAGGACAGATACGCAGTATTTT. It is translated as CASRPKRTDTQYF.

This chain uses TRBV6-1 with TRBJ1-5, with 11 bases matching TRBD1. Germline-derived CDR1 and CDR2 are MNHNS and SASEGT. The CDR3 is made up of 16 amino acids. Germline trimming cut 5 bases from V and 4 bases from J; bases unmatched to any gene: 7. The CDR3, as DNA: TGTGCCAGCAGTCGGGACAGGGGGTCGGGAAATCAGCCCCAGCATTTT. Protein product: CASSRDRGSGNQPQHF.

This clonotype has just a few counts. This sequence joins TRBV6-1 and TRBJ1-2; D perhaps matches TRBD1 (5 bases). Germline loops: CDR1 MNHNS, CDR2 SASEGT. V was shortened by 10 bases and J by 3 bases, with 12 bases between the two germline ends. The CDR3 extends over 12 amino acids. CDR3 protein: CAIPDIYYGYTF. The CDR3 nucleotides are TGTGCCATCCCGGACATTTACTATGGCTACACCTTC.

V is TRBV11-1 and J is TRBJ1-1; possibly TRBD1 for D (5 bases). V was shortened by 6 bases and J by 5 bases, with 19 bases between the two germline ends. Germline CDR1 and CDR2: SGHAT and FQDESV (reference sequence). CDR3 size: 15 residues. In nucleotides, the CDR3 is TGTGCCAGCAGGATAGGGGCAGGTCGACCGACTGAAGCTTTCTTT. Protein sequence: CASRIGAGRPTEAFF.

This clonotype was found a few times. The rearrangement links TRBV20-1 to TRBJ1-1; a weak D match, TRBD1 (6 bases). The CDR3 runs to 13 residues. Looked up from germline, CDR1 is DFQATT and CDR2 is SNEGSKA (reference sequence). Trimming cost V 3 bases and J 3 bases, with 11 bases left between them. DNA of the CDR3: TGCAGTGCTAGCAGGGGTGGGTACACTGAAGCTTTCTTT. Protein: CSASRGGYTEAFF.

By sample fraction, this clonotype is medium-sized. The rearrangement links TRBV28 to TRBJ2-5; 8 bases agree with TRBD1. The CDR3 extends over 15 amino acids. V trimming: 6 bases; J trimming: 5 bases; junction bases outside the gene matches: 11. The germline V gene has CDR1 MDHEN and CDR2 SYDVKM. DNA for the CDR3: TGTGCCAGCAGCCCGGACAGGGAGCGGAAGGAGACCCAGTACTTC. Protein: CASSPDRERKETQYF.

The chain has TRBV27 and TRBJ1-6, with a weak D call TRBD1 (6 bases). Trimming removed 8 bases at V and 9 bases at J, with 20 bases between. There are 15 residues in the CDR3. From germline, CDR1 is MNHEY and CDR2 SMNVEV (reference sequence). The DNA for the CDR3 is TGTGCCAGCTCCTCCGGGGGGGTAGGGGGTTCACCCCTCCACTTT. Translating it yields CASSSGGVGGSPLHF.

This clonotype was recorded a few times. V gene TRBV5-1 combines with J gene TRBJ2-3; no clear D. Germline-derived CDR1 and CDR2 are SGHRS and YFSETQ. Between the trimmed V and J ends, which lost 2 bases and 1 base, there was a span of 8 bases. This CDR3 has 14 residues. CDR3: CASSFGQGTDTQYF. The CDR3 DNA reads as TGCGCCAGCAGCTTCGGGCAGGGCACAGATACGCAGTATTTT.

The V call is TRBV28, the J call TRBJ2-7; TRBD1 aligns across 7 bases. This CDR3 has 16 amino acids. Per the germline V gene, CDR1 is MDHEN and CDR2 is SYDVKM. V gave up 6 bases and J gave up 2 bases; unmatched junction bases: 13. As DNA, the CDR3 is TGTGCCAGCAGCTGGACAGGTTTCGACGGGACCTACGAGCAGTACTTC. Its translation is CASSWTGFDGTYEQYF.

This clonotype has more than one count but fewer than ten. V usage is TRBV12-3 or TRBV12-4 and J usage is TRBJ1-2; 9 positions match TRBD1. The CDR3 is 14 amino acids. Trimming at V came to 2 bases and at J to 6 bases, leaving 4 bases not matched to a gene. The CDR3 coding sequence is TGTGCCAGCAGTTTATGGGACAGGGAGAATGGCTACACCTTC. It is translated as CASSLWDRENGYTF.

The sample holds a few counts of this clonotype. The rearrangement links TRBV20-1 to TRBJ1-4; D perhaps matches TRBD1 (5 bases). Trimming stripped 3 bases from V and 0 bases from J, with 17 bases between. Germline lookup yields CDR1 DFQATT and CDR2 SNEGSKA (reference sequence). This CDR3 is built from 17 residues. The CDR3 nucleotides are TGCAGTGCTAGCAGGGTCGGCTTTCGGCCAACTAATGAAAAACTGTTTTTT. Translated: CSASRVGFRPTNEKLFF.

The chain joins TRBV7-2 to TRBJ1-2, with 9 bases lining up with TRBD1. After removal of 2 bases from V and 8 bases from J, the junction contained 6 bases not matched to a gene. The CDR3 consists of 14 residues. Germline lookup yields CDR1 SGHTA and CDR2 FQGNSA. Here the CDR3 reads CASSLPGTGSGYTF. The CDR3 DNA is TGTGCCAGCAGCTTACCCGGGACAGGGAGCGGCTACACCTTC. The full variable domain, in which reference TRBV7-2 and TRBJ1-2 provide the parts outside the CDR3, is GAGVSQSPSNKVTEKGKDVELRCDPISGHTALYWYRQSLGQGLEFLIYFQGNSAPDKSGLPSDRFSAERTGGSVSTLTIQRTQQEDSAVYLCASSLPGTGSGYTFGSGTRLTVV.

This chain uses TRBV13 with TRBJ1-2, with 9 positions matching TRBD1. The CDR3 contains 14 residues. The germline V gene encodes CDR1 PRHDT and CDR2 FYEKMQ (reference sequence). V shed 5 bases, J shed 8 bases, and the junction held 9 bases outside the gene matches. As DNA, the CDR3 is TGTGCCAGCAGCCAGGGACAGGGAGGTAAAGGCTACACCTTC. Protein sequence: CASSQGQGGKGYTF.

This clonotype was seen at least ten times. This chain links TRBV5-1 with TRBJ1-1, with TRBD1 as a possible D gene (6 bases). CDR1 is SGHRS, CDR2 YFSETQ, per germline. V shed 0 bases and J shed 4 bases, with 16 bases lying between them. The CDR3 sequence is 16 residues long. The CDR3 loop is CASSLAFAGVATEAFF. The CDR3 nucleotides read TGCGCCAGCAGCTTGGCCTTTGCAGGGGTCGCCACTGAAGCTTTCTTT.

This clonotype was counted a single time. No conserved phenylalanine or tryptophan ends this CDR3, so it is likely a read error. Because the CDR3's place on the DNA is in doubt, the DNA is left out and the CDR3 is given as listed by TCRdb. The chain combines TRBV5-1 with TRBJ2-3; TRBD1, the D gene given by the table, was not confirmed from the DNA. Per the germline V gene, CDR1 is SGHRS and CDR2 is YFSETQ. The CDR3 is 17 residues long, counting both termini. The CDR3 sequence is CASSLRQGGTDTQYLFP.

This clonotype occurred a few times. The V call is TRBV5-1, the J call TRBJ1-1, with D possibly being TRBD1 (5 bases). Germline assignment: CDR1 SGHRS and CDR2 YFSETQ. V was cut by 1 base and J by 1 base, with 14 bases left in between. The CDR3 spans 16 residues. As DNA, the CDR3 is TGCGCCAGCAGCTTGAGGTCAAGCGGACAGAACACTGAAGCTTTCTTT. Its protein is CASSLRSSGQNTEAFF.

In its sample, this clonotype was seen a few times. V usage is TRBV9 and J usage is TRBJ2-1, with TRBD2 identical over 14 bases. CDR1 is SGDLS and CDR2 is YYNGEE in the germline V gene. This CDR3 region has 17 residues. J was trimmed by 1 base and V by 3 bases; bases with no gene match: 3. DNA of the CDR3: TGTGCCAGCAGCGAGGGGACTAGCGGGAGTTCCTACAATGAGCAGTTCTTC. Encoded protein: CASSEGTSGSSYNEQFF.

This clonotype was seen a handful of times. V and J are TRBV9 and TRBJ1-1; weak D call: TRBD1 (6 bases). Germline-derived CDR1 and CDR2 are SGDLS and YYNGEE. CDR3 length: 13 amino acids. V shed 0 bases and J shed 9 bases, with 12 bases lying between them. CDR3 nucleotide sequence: TGTGCCAGCAGCGTAGGAAACGGGGACAAAGCTTTCTTT. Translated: CASSVGNGDKAFF.

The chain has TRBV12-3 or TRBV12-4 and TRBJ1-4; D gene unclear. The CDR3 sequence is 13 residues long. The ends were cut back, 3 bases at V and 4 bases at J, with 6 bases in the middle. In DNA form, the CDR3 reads TGTGCCAGCAGTTTCACCCTTAATGAAAAACTGTTTTTT. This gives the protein CASSFTLNEKLFF.

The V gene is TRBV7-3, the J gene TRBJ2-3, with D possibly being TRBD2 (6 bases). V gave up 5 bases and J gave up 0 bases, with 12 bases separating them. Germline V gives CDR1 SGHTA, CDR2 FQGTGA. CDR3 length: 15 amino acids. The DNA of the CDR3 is TGTGCCAGCAGCCCGGAGGGCCTTAGCACAGATACGCAGTATTTT. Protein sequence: CASSPEGLSTDTQYF.

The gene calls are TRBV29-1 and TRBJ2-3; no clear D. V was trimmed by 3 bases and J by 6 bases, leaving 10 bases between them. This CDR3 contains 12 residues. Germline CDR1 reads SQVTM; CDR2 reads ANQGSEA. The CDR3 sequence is CSVESRADTQYF. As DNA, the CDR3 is TGCAGCGTTGAGTCTCGGGCGGATACGCAGTATTTT.

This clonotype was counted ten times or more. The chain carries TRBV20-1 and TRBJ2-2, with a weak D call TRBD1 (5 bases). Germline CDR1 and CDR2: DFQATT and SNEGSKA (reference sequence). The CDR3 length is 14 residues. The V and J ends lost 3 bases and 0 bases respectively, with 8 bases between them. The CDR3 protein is CSASRDPNTGELFF. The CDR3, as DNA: TGCAGTGCTAGCAGGGATCCGAACACCGGGGAGCTGTTTTTT.

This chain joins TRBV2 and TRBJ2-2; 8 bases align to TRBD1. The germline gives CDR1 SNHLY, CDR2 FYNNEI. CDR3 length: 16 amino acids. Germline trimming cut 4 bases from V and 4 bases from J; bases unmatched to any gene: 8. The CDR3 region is CASSVPGQAGTGELFF. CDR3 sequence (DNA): TGTGCCAGCAGTGTACCGGGACAGGCGGGCACCGGGGAGCTGTTTTTT.

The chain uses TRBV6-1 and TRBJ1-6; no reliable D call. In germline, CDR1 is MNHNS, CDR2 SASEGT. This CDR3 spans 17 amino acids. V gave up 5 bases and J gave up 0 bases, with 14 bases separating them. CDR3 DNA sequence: TGTGCCAGCAGTCCCAAGCCCCACAGCTCCTATAATTCACCCCTCCACTTT. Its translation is CASSPKPHSSYNSPLHF.

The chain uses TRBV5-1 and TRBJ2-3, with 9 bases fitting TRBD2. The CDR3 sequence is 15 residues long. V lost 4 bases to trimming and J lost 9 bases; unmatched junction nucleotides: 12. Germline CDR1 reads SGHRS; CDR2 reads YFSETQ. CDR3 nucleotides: TGCGCCAGCAGCCCCAAGACTAGCGGAGGGGGAACGCAGTATTTT. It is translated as CASSPKTSGGGTQYF.